The TCR beta chain described here comes from a study of cytomegalovirus exposure and HLA in healthy donors. The PCR ran on 60 Vbeta and 13 Jbeta primers. Methods used by the authors: The count from a later analysis was 70 million to 85 million unique TCR beta chains, about 10 million of them shared. Sequencing was performed with immunoSEQ multiplex PCR; in TCRdb, only in-frame clones are kept and a portion is missing. The V and J calls and clone size were taken over from that table, and D and trimming were inferred from the DNA. This repertoire shows roughly 150,000 clones, roughly 79% found once; its top ten account for approximately 1.3%. Concerning this clone itself: Its specificity is unknown.

Study conclusions and caveats: Common viral pathogens (according to a later analysis) appeared linked to several of the most significant clusters. Associated with HLA alleles at 0.05 false discovery rate in a later analysis were 16,951 TCR beta sequences. The study assumed roughly uniform donor sequencing depth for presence/absence analyses.

Sequencing was carried out using PBMCs. The clonotype originates from a man aged 30 to 39 in good health and CMV-seronegative.

DNA of the CDR3: TGTGCCAGCAGTGAAAGAGCGGGAGTAGCCGATGAGCAGTTCTTC. Amino acids: CASSERAGVADEQFF. The rearrangement joins TRBV2 to TRBJ2-1, with 8 nucleotides matching TRBD2. The trim removed 2 bases at V and 8 bases at J, leaving 8 bases unmatched. The CDR3 loop spans 15 amino acids. Per germline, CDR1 SNHLY and CDR2 FYNNEI.